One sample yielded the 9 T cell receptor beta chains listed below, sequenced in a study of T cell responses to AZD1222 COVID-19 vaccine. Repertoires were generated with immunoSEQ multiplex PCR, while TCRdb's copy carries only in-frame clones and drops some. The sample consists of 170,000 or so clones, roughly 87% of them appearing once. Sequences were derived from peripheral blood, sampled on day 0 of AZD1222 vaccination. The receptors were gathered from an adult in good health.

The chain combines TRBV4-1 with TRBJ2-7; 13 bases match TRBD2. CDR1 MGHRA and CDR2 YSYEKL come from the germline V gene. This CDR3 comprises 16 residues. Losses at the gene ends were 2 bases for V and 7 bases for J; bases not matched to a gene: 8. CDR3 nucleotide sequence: TGCGCCAGCAGCCAACCCCTGGGACTAGCGGGACAAGAGCAGTACTTC. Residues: CASSQPLGLAGQEQYF.

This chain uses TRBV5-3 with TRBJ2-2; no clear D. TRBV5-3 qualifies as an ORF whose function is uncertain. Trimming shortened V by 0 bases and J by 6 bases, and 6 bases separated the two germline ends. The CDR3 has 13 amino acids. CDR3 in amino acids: CARSLGHPGELFF. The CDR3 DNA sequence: TGTGCCAGAAGCTTGGGTCACCCCGGGGAGCTGTTTTTT.

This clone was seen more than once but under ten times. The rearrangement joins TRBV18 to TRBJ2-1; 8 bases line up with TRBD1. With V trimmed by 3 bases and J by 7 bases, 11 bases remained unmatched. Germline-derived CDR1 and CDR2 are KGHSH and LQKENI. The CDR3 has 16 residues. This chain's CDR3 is CASSPQGAGGRNEQFF. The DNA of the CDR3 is TGTGCCAGCTCACCCCAGGGGGCAGGGGGCAGGAATGAGCAGTTCTTC. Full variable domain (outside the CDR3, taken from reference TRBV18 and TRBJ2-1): NAGVMQNPRHLVRRRGQEARLRCSPMKGHSHVYWYRQLPEEGLKFMVYLQKENIIDESGMPKERFSAEFPKEGPSILRIQQVVRGDSAAYFCASSPQGAGGRNEQFFGPGTRLTVL.

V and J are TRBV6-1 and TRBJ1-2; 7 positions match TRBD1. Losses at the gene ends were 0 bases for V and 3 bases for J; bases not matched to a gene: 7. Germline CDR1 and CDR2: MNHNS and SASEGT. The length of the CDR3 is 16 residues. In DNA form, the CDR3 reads TGTGCCAGCAGTGAAGCAAGGGGCAGGGGGTACTATGGCTACACCTTC. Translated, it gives CASSEARGRGYYGYTF.

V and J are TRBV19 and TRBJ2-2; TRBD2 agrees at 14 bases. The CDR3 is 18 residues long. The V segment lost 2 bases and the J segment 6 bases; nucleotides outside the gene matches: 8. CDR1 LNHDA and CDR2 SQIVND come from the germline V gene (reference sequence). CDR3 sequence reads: CASSILPGLAGVSGELFF. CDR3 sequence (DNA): TGTGCCAGTAGTATACTACCGGGACTAGCGGGAGTTTCCGGGGAGCTGTTTTTT. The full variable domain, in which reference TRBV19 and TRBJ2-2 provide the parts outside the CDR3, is DGGITQSPKYLFRKEGQNVTLSCEQNLNHDAMYWYRQDPGQGLRLIYYSQIVNDFQKGDIAEGYSVSREKKESFPLTVTSAQKNPTAFYLCASSILPGLAGVSGELFFGEGSRLTVL.

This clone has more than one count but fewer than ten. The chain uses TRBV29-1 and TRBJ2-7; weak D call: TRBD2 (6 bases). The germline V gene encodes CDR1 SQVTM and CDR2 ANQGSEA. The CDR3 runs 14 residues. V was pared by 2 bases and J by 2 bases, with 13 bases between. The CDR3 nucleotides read TGCAGCGTTGAACCTATTAGCGGAACCTACGAGCAGTACTTC. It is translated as CSVEPISGTYEQYF.

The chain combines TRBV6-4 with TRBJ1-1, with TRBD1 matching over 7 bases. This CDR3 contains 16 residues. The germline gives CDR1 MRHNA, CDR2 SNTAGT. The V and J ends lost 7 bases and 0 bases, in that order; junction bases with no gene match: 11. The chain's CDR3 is CASMPQGEWMNTEAFF. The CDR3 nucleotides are TGTGCCAGCATGCCGCAGGGGGAGTGGATGAACACTGAAGCTTTCTTT.

The CDR3 DNA sequence: TGTGCCAGCAGTGACTGGAGTGGGGCCACTGAAGCTTTCTTT. Its translation: CASSDWSGATEAFF. The gene calls are TRBV6-4 and TRBJ1-1; weak D call: TRBD1 (5 bases). CDR1 MRHNA and CDR2 SNTAGT come from the germline V gene. Trimming pared 1 base from V and 4 bases from J, leaving 10 bases between. This CDR3 comprises 14 residues.

The CDR3 here is CASSFAGNGYTF. CDR3 DNA sequence: TGTGCCAGCAGTTTTGCAGGGAACGGCTACACCTTC. The V and J genes are TRBV12-3 or TRBV12-4 and TRBJ1-2; weak D call: TRBD1 (5 bases). CDR3 length: 12 amino acids. The V end was cut by 3 bases, the J end by 8 bases, with 10 bases between.